This TCR beta chain was captured in a study of blood T cell repertoires in COVID-19. The V and J ends lost 5 bases and 3 bases, in that order; junction bases with no gene match: 7. The CDR3 sequence is 13 residues long. From germline, CDR1 is SQVTM and CDR2 ANQGSEA. Assay used: immunoSEQ multiplex PCR; TCRdb lists only in-frame clones, some missing. This sample has hundreds of thousands of clones; approximately 83% occur once, and the top ten carry 2.2%. Input material: PBMCs or T cells enriched from blood (not recorded which). V usage is TRBV29-1 and J usage is TRBJ2-7; 7 nucleotides align to TRBD1. This sequence was found in a man aged 25-40 years who had recovered from COVID-19. The CDR3 spells CSVRAGGYYEQYF. DNA of the CDR3: TGCAGCGTTCGGGCAGGGGGTTACTACGAGCAGTACTTC.